These 8 T cell receptor beta chains came from one sample sequenced in a study of OX40 agonist ivuxolimab in advanced cancers. The assay was immunoSEQ multiplex PCR, and TCRdb's table has in-frame clones only and misses some. The table includes tens of thousands of clones, about 93% detected once. This specimen was CD4+ or CD8+ T cells sorted from blood, taken in a trial of the OX40 agonist ivuxolimab. The receptors originated from an adult with an advanced solid tumor such as melanoma, head and neck, liver or kidney cancer.

In DNA form, the CDR3 reads TGTGCCAGCAGCTTCTACGGGAACTCCTACAATGAGCAGTTCTTC. This sequence encodes CASSFYGNSYNEQFF. This chain connects TRBV11-2 to TRBJ2-1; a weak D match, TRBD2 (5 bases). Trimming left V 3 bases short and J 0 bases short, with 9 bases between. This CDR3 is 15 amino acids long. CDR1 SGHAT and CDR2 FQNNGV come from the germline V gene.

This sequence joins TRBV10-2 and TRBJ2-1; maybe TRBD2 (6 bases). CDR1 is WSHSY and CDR2 is SAAADI in the germline V gene. The V gene lost 2 bases and the J gene lost 2 bases, with 10 bases spanning the gap. This CDR3 is built from 15 residues. CDR3 sequence (DNA): TGCGCCAGCAGTGAGGGGCCTAGCGCCTACAATGAGCAGTTCTTC. Its protein is CASSEGPSAYNEQFF.

This chain links TRBV30 with TRBJ2-5; possible D gene TRBD1, 6 bases. Trimming took off 0 bases at V and 4 bases at J, with 9 bases between the two ends. This CDR3 region has 13 residues. Germline assignment: CDR1 GTSNPN and CDR2 SVGIG (reference sequence). DNA of the CDR3: TGTGCCTGGAGTGTCGGCAGGGGAGAGACCCAGTACTTC. It translates to CAWSVGRGETQYF.

The chain has TRBV30 and TRBJ2-3; D possibly corresponds to TRBD2 (7 bases). Trimming shortened V by 0 bases and J by 1 base, and 17 bases separated the two germline ends. Germline lookup yields CDR1 GTSNPN and CDR2 SVGIG (reference sequence). This CDR3 spans 17 amino acids. The CDR3 loop is CAWSVGRGGAGTDTQYF. The CDR3 bases are TGTGCCTGGAGTGTAGGAAGGGGGGGGGCCGGCACAGATACGCAGTATTTT.

This chain connects TRBV5-1 to TRBJ2-7, with 10 bases fitting TRBD1. The V segment lost 0 bases and the J segment 0 bases; nucleotides outside the gene matches: 6. The CDR3 spans 17 residues. CDR1 is SGHRS, CDR2 YFSETQ, per germline. CDR3 sequence: CASSLGPGQGSSYEQYF. The CDR3, as DNA: TGCGCCAGCAGCTTGGGGCCGGGACAGGGGAGCTCCTACGAGCAGTACTTC.

V usage is TRBV21-1 and J usage is TRBJ1-5. TRBV21-1 is given as a pseudogene. This CDR3 has 17 amino acids. The CDR3 region has the DNA TGTGCCAGCAGCAAAGAGCTATTCGGTAGCCGAGGTCGGCCCCAGCATTTT. This sequence encodes CASSKELFGSRGRPQHF.

This clone was picked up one time. This sequence joins TRBV6-5 and TRBJ2-1; D is undetermined. V was pared by 3 bases and J by 8 bases, with 8 bases between. CDR1 is MNHEY and CDR2 is SVGAGI in the germline V gene. The CDR3 runs to 12 residues. CDR3 loop: CASSYRPDEQFF. Here the CDR3 DNA reads TGTGCCAGCAGTTATCGTCCCGATGAGCAGTTCTTC.

This chain connects TRBV27 to TRBJ1-2; a possible D gene is TRBD1 (5 bases). The CDR3 has 14 residues. In germline, CDR1 is MNHEY, CDR2 SMNVEV (reference sequence). V dropped 6 bases and J dropped 3 bases, with 14 bases sitting between them. The CDR3 reads CASRGTSDYYGYTF. CDR3 in DNA: TGTGCCAGCAGGGGGACTTCCGATTACTATGGCTACACCTTC.